This TCR beta chain was observed in a study of graft-versus-host responses after intestinal transplantation. Worth noting for this clone: Its cognate antigen is unknown.

The data were produced by immunoSEQ multiplex PCR, yet TCRdb's version contains in-frame clones alone and is incomplete. This repertoire shows tens of thousands of clones, 90% to 95% found once; its top ten account for approximately 0.5%. V lost 6 bases and J 2 bases, leaving 14 bases between the germline ends. CDR3 size: 14 residues. The germline V gene has CDR1 SQVTM and CDR2 ANQGSEA. The clonotype originates from a human donor who received an intestinal transplant. The chain is built from TRBV29-1 and TRBJ1-5; D is unclear. The starting material was unstimulated CD8+ T cells sorted from spleen or lymph node cells, obtained before intestinal transplant. CDR3 in DNA: TGCAGCGTCCTCGATCAGCAGGGCAATCAGCCCCAGCATTTT. It yields the protein CSVLDQQGNQPQHF.